These 13 T cell receptor beta chains originate from one sample sequenced in a study of blood T cell repertoires in COVID-19. Using immunoSEQ multiplex PCR, the repertoire was profiled, and TCRdb retains in-frame clones only, with some absent. This sample has approximately 150,000 clones, with 82% found just once. Sequencing was performed on peripheral blood. The receptor set was obtained from a woman aged 70 to 79 with acute or convalescent COVID-19.

This clone was seen once. The gene calls are TRBV4-3 and TRBJ2-5; 10 bases line up with TRBD2. CDR3 length: 15 residues. With 5 bases clipped from V and 2 bases from J, the junction kept 5 bases outside the gene matches. Germline V lookup: CDR1 LGHNA, CDR2 YSLEER. CDR3 DNA sequence: TGCGCCAGCAGCAACCTAGCGGGGGCACAAGAGACCCAGTACTTC. Translation: CASSNLAGAQETQYF.

The CDR3 DNA follows: TGTGCCAGCAGTTTATCATCAGGGTACAATCAGCCCCAGCATTTT. Translating it yields CASSLSSGYNQPQHF. This rearrangement joins TRBV28 to TRBJ1-5; TRBD1 is a possible D gene (5 bases). The germline V gene has CDR1 MDHEN and CDR2 SYDVKM. CDR3 length: 15 residues. The V gene lost 1 base and the J gene lost 3 bases, with 10 bases spanning the gap.

The chain recombines TRBV14 with TRBJ2-1, with 12 nucleotides matching TRBD2. Per germline, CDR1 SGHDN and CDR2 FVKESK. The CDR3 is 18 residues long. V lost 1 base to trimming and J lost 0 bases; unmatched junction nucleotides: 4. In DNA, the CDR3 is TGTGCCAGCAGCCAAGTGGCTAGCGGGAGGGGCTCCTACAATGAGCAGTTCTTC. Protein product: CASSQVASGRGSYNEQFF.

The gene calls are TRBV9 and TRBJ2-7, with TRBD2 matching 12 bases. V gave up 0 bases and J gave up 2 bases; unmatched junction bases: 9. Germline lookup yields CDR1 SGDLS and CDR2 YYNGEE. The CDR3 is 18 residues long. The CDR3 bases are TGTGCCAGCAGCGTAGTGGGACTAGCGGGTCTGCTAACCTACGAGCAGTACTTC. It codes for CASSVVGLAGLLTYEQYF.

V is TRBV9 and J is TRBJ2-1, with 7 bases that match TRBD2. The trim removed 4 bases at V and 0 bases at J, leaving 7 bases unmatched. The CDR3 contains 16 residues. Germline CDR1 reads SGDLS; CDR2 reads YYNGEE. The CDR3 is CASSPQTSNSYNEQFF. The CDR3 coding sequence is TGTGCCAGCAGCCCCCAGACTAGCAACTCCTACAATGAGCAGTTCTTC.

The chain has TRBV6-2 or TRBV6-3 and TRBJ2-7; no firm D call. CDR1 and CDR2 from the germline V gene are MNHEY and SVGEGT. This CDR3 has 14 residues. V was cut by 5 bases and J by 1 base, with 12 bases left in between. CDR3 DNA sequence: TGTGCCAGCAGTGCTAGAGCGACTTCCTACGAGCAGTACTTC. Its translation is CASSARATSYEQYF.

The chain links TRBV7-2 to TRBJ2-1; TRBD2 agrees at 8 bases. The CDR3 covers 17 residues. V lost 2 bases and J lost 6; bases outside the gene matches: 12. Per the germline V gene, CDR1 is SGHTA and CDR2 is FQGNSA. CDR3 in amino acids: CASSLRAAGGASNEQFF. CDR3 sequence (DNA): TGTGCCAGCAGCTTACGGGCTGCGGGGGGAGCTAGCAATGAGCAGTTCTTC.

V gene TRBV5-1 combines with J gene TRBJ1-1; D perhaps matches TRBD1 (6 bases). CDR3 length equals 15 residues. Between the trimmed V and J ends, which lost 4 bases and 1 base, there was a span of 14 bases. Germline CDR1 is SGHRS and CDR2 is YFSETQ. CDR3 nucleotides: TGCGCCAGCAGCCTAACAACAGGGCCGAACACTGAAGCTTTCTTT. This gives the protein CASSLTTGPNTEAFF.

The chain combines TRBV7-2 with TRBJ1-6; 7 nucleotides match TRBD1. Per germline, CDR1 SGHTA and CDR2 FQGNSA. The CDR3 covers 16 residues. Trimming cost V 3 bases and J 10 bases; bases outside gene matches: 12. The DNA of the CDR3 is TGTGCCAGCAGCTTTGTTGCTCAGGGGGTTGGATCACCCCTCCACTTT. It specifies CASSFVAQGVGSPLHF.

This chain joins TRBV28 and TRBJ1-5; perhaps TRBD1 as D (5 bases). CDR1 MDHEN and CDR2 SYDVKM come from the germline V gene. With 2 bases removed from V and 0 bases from J, the gap between germline ends came to 8 bases. This CDR3 is built from 15 residues. The CDR3 nucleotides are TGTGCCAGCAGTTTAGGGGCACATAGCAATCAGCCCCAGCATTTT. It translates to CASSLGAHSNQPQHF.

This clone was seen more than once but under ten times. This rearrangement joins TRBV18 to TRBJ1-1; 7 bases map to TRBD1. The trim removed 1 base at V and 5 bases at J, leaving 10 bases unmatched. Germline CDR1 is KGHSH and CDR2 is LQKENI. The CDR3 length is 16 residues. CDR3: CASSPQKGGVGTEAFF. CDR3 nucleotides: TGTGCCAGCTCACCACAGAAAGGGGGCGTAGGGACTGAAGCTTTCTTT.

Points on this clone: The conserved final phenylalanine or tryptophan is absent from the CDR3, which likely points to a read error. Because the CDR3's place on the DNA is in doubt, the DNA is left out and the CDR3 is given as listed by TCRdb. V and J are TRBV5-4 and TRBJ2-3; the table's D call, TRBD2, has no DNA check behind it. Germline CDR1 and CDR2: SGHNT and YYREEE (reference sequence). The CDR3 length equals 15 residues, ends included. The CDR3 region is CASSLEGGRAKKPLY.

This chain joins TRBV28 and TRBJ2-1; the D gene is possibly TRBD1 (5 bases). From germline, CDR1 is MDHEN and CDR2 SYDVKM. The CDR3 covers 12 residues. Trimming took 9 bases from V and 5 from J, leaving 11 bases between them. The CDR3 DNA reads as TGTGCCAGTTCGACAGCTAACAATGAGCAGTTCTTC. It yields the protein CASSTANNEQFF.